Listed below are T cell receptor beta chains from one sample, sequenced in a study of blood T cell repertoires in COVID-19. Produced via immunoSEQ multiplex PCR; TCRdb's table is partial and in-frame only. This table holds a few hundred thousand clones, roughly 90% found once. Specimen: peripheral blood. Receptors were obtained from a man in his fifties or sixties with acute or convalescent COVID-19. Both conserved end residues are part of each CDR3. Fields, in order: D gene, clone size, J gene, V gene, CDR3 DNA, CDR3 protein. A D gene is named only where the DNA matches it firmly. Clone size is shown for a subset of rows, as once, few, many or a class of expanded clone.

>-|once|TRBJ2-3|TRBV12-5
TGTGCTAGTGGTCTCGGGACTGAGCCCACAGATACGCAGTATTTT
CASGLGTEPTDTQYF
>-|-|TRBJ2-7|TRBV28
TGTGCCAGCAGTACTAGTCCCTACGAGCAGTACTTC
CASSTSPYEQYF
>-|-|TRBJ2-1|TRBV7-8
TGTGCCAGCAGCTTCGGACAGTACAATGAGCAGTTCTTC
CASSFGQYNEQFF
>TRBD2|-|TRBJ2-1|TRBV7-8
TGTGCCAGCAGCTTAGCGCTGAGCGGGGTGGGCAATGAGCAGTTCTTC
CASSLALSGVGNEQFF
>-|-|TRBJ2-3|TRBV24-1
TGTGCCACCAGTGACTGGGGAGGTGATAGGACAGATACGCAGTATTTT
CATSDWGGDRTDTQYF
>-|-|TRBJ2-1|TRBV6-2/TRBV6-3
TGTGCCAGCAGTTCCAGGACAGTTTCTTACAATGAGCAGTTCTTC
CASSSRTVSYNEQFF
>TRBD1|-|TRBJ2-1|TRBV5-1
TGCGCCAGCAGACCCCGACAGGGTTACGATGAGCAGTTCTTC
CASRPRQGYDEQFF
>TRBD1|-|TRBJ2-5|TRBV18
TGTGCCAGCTCACCCCTGGACAGGGCCCTCCAAGAGACCCAGTACTTC
CASSPLDRALQETQYF
>-|-|TRBJ2-7|TRBV12-2
TGTGCAAGTCGAGGACAGGGAGAGGCCGAGCAGTACTTC
CASRGQGEAEQYF
>-|-|TRBJ2-7|TRBV30
TGTGCCTGGACCTTATCAGGCTACGAGCAGTACTTC
CAWTLSGYEQYF
>-|-|TRBJ1-1|TRBV6-4
TGTGCCAGCAGACCCGACAGTCTGAACACTGAAGCTTTCTTT
CASRPDSLNTEAFF
>TRBD2|-|TRBJ2-5|TRBV30
TGTGCCCGCGGGACTAGCGGGAGAAAAGAGACCCAGTACTTC
CARGTSGRKETQYF
>-|once|TRBJ2-7|TRBV19
TGTGCCAGTAGCTCCACAGGGAACGAGCAGTACTTC
CASSSTGNEQYF
>TRBD1|-|TRBJ2-2|TRBV5-4
TGTGCCAGCAGCTTGGGCTTACGGGACAGGGCATCCGGGGAGCTGTTTTTT
CASSLGLRDRASGELFF
>TRBD2|-|TRBJ2-1|TRBV3-1/TRBV3-2
TGTGCCAGCAGCTCTATAGCGGGAGAGGTCTCCTACAATGAGCAGTTCTTC
CASSSIAGEVSYNEQFF
>-|-|TRBJ2-1|TRBV19
TGTGCCACCTCCGGAAAGGGTCGTGGGGCTCAGAACAATGAGCAGTTCTTC
CATSGKGRGAQNNEQFF
>-|-|TRBJ1-4|TRBV30
TGTGCCTGGAGTGTACGCAGGGAGGGCGAAAAACTGTTTTTT
CAWSVRREGEKLFF
>-|few|TRBJ2-2|TRBV4-2
TGTGCCAGCAGCCGAACACAGGGAAACACCGGGGAGCTGTTTTTT
CASSRTQGNTGELFF
>-|-|TRBJ1-4|TRBV7-6
TGTGCCAGCAGCTTCGGGCGACAGGAGAATGAAAAACTGTTTTTT
CASSFGRQENEKLFF
>TRBD1|-|TRBJ2-1|TRBV11-3
TGTGCCAGCAGCTTAAGGACAGGGAAGGAGAATGAGCAGTTCTTC
CASSLRTGKENEQFF
>-|-|TRBJ2-7|TRBV5-1
TGCGCCACCACGGACGGAGGTGATAAGCAGTACTTC
CATTDGGDKQYF
>-|-|TRBJ1-3|TRBV7-2
TGTGCCAGCAGCTTAGAAAGCAGGCCGGAAAACACCATATATTTT
CASSLESRPENTIYF